This record covers a single T cell receptor (beta chain). Its antigen is currently not known. The instrument was a NextSeq 550. The Human TCR Profiling Kit (MiLaboratory) was used to make UMI-labeled 5' RACE TRB cDNA libraries. The full amount of extracted RNA was used for cDNA synthesis, and the full amount of resulting cDNA was used for PCR amplification. Libraries were prepared in parallel using an identical number of PCR cycles. The paper's processing steps were these. About 53,000 +/- 9,400 unique UMI-labeled TRB cDNA molecules per library were extracted with MIGEC and MiXCR, with at least two reads per UMI required. On average, around 40,000 +/- 10,000 functional in-frame TRB CDR3 nucleotide clonotypes lacking stop codons were found per library. Diversity metrics, including normalized Shannon-Wiener and Chao1, were computed in VDJtools after downsampling to 5000 UMI-labeled TRB molecules per sample. VDJtools was used to calculate clonotype-size-weighted physicochemical properties of the central five CDR3 residues, namely interaction energy, strength, volume and Kidera factor 4. TCRdb reprocessed the reads, so every CDR3 protein sequence counts as one entry and DNA is not shown. These V and J calls originate from TCRdb's pipeline instead of the authors' own analysis. The table for this sample records 75,000 to 100,000 distinct CDR3 sequences. Jointly, the top ten make up less than 1.1% of the sample.

This specimen belongs to a study of CXCR3-negative and CXCR3-positive naive CD8 T cells (dated by TCRdb to between 2018 and 2021). Regarding the complete study: In total, about 130 million TRB reads were obtained, or roughly 1.5 +/- 0.3 million reads per library. Diversity and physicochemical repertoire analyses were performed on 11 donors pooled from two independent experiments. TRBV-TRBJ cluster analysis included naive subsets from roughly 5 donors and memory cells from 3 donors.

CDR1 MNHEY and CDR2 SVGEGT are derived from the germline V gene. The CDR3 measures 14 amino acids from cysteine to phenylalanine. DNA for this receptor is not on file. Each CD8+ T cell subset was flow-sorted in triplicate, with roughly 310,000 cells per subset placed directly into RLT lysis buffer. Naive CD8+ T cells were defined stringently as CD45RO-CCR7+CD27+CD95- to exclude memory contaminants. Standard density gradient centrifugation was used to isolate peripheral blood mononuclear cells from buffy coats. A FACSAria III was used to flow-sort naive CD8+ T cells into CXCR3-negative and CXCR3-positive populations. Total RNA was extracted from sorted cells with an RNeasy Mini Kit. The paper's findings and limits, for the study overall: TRB CDR3s from CXCR3-positive naive cells showed higher hydrophobicity (lower Kidera factor 4), lower energy, and higher strength and volume indices than CXCR3-negative naive cells. Because surface CD5, which is linked to self-reactivity in mice, was comparable between the naive subsets, TCR interaction strength was also inferred from TRB CDR3 physicochemical properties. Comparably high repertoire diversity was found in both naive subsets, whereas much lower repertoire diversity was found in memory CD8+ T cells. Similar TRBV-TRBJ usage was shown by naive CXCR3-negative and CXCR3-positive cells from the same donor, whereas distinct patterns were shown by memory cells. Freshly isolated PBMCs were used for most assays because CXCR3 expression went down partially after cryopreservation.

The sequencing sample was made of naive CXCR3+ CD8+ T cells from blood. What the cell subset or site label conveys for this sample: CD45RO-CCR7+CD27+CD95- naive CD8+ T cells expressing CXCR3 (TNR3+). The source is a human donor in good health. Some clones in this sample may be carry-over from other donors' samples. The chain employs TRBV6-2 or TRBV6-3 and TRBJ1-5; the TRBD1 assignment by TCRdb is unverifiable without DNA. The CDR3 has the sequence CASRGGGYNQPQHF.